Only a few counts were recorded for the clone carrying this TCR beta chain. CDR3 length: 14 residues. Germline V lookup: CDR1 SEHNR, CDR2 FQNEAQ (reference sequence). V was clipped by 5 bases and J by 2 bases, with 9 bases between them. The data are from a study of cytomegalovirus exposure and HLA in healthy donors. Primers included in the PCR were 60 Vbeta and 13 Jbeta primers. Clones were read by immunoSEQ multiplex PCR, and TCRdb kept only the in-frame ones, dropping some. The sample includes hundreds of thousands of clones, about 74% of them seen just once. This sequence originates from a man between 40 and 49 years old in good health and CMV-seronegative. Material for sequencing was PBMCs. V is TRBV7-9 and J is TRBJ1-4; maybe TRBD1 (5 bases). The chain's CDR3 is CASSMGGTNEKLFF. Here the CDR3 DNA reads TGTGCCAGCAGCATGGGGGGGACTAATGAAAAACTGTTTTTT.